This paragraph covers one T cell receptor beta chain sequence. Its target antigen remains unknown. No much larger clone exists at a distance of one base, and base qualities are not known. CDR1 MNHEY and CDR2 SMNVEV were looked up in the germline V gene (reference sequence). V is trimmed back by 3 bases and J by 7 bases, and the junction contains 7 bases that no gene match accounts for. The CDR3 runs 15 amino acids, cysteine and phenylalanine included. Kept here is only the CDR3 DNA, which spans 45 bases and is read in frame from base 1. This entry comes from a study of OX40 agonist ivuxolimab in advanced cancers. Background on the whole study: Ivuxolimab was an agonistic, fully human IgG2 monoclonal antibody directed against OX40 (CD134), a costimulatory receptor. Peripheral TCRbeta sequencing aimed to test whether ivuxolimab altered TCR sequence diversity and caused clonal T-cell expansion. Three dose-escalation patients achieved partial responses, one with hepatocellular carcinoma and two with cutaneous melanoma. The paper reports the monotherapy dose-escalation portion (N ≈ 50 patients) of the phase I ivuxolimab trial. In the dose-escalation cohort, 65% to 90% of patients were male, and the mean age was around 60 years, with a range of about 20 to 90. Intravenous ivuxolimab was administered to patients every 2 weeks at six dose levels: 0.01, 0.1, 0.3, 1.5, 3 and 10 mg/kg. Of the 50 or so patients in dose escalation, around 19 had hepatocellular carcinoma, some 15 had melanoma, 9 had renal cell carcinoma and 9 had head and neck cancer. Patients were allowed to have had prior anti-PD-1, anti-PD-L1 or anti-CTLA-4 therapy, and 30% to 40% of the dose-escalation patients had previously received checkpoint inhibitors. The study at large found these results: Antigen specificity was not determined for the clonally expanded peripheral T cells. On average, CD8+ T cells showed more expanded clones than CD4+ T cells after ivuxolimab. At doses from 0.1 to 3.0 mg/kg, clonal expansion was seen in both CD4+ and CD8+ blood T cells between baseline and week 6. Low levels of normalized T-cell clonal expansion were also seen in some patients who did not respond. In the 0.1-3.0 mg/kg groups, partial responders had among the lowest normalized peripheral clonal expansion, particularly in CD8+ T cells.

Genomic DNA was isolated from the sorted cells so that the TCRbeta CDR3 region could be sequenced. TCRbeta CDR3 regions were sequenced using the immunoSEQ Assay. Not all clones reach the TCRdb copy of this immuneACCESS table, which keeps in-frame sequences only. Checked studies attribute under half of the gap to unresolved V genes and leave the rest unexplained. This sample comprises tens of thousands of clones, about 90% of them detected only once. In total, the top ten clones hold around 11% of the sample. Patients with a history of autoimmune disease or receiving systemic immunosuppression were excluded from the trial. Peripheral blood for TCR sequencing was drawn from every dose cohort at baseline, at cycle 4 day 1 and at cycle 7 day 1. The samples were taken from a phase I, first-in-human, multicenter, open-label dose-escalation trial of ivuxolimab. The trial enrolled adults with locally advanced or metastatic head and neck squamous cell, hepatocellular, melanoma or renal cell carcinoma. Before TCR sequencing, CD4+ T cells and CD8+ T cells from peripheral blood were sorted into separate populations.

Recombination linked TRBV27 to TRBJ2-1, with 9 middle bases fitting TRBD2. The TCR was taken from an adult with an advanced solid tumor such as melanoma, head and neck, liver or kidney cancer. Sequenced here: CD4+ or CD8+ T cells sorted from blood, sampled in a trial of the OX40 agonist ivuxolimab. The CDR3 loop reads CASSFKAGGKNEQFF. The DNA reads as follows: TGTGCCAGCAGTTTCAAAGCGGGGGGTAAAAATGAGCAGTTCTTC.